This is a list of T cell receptor beta chains from one sample in a study of blood T cell repertoires in COVID-19. Only in-frame clones appear in the TCRdb table, and some are missing; sequencing was by immunoSEQ multiplex PCR. The table includes over 300,000 clones, roughly 90% detected once. Sequencing used PBMCs or T cells enriched from blood (not recorded which). The receptors were gathered from a woman aged 25-40 years with acute COVID-19. The conserved cysteine and the conserved F or W are not part of the CDR3 here.

J gene | V gene | CDR3 protein
TRBJ2-7 | TRBV18 | ASSPSVPGADSYEQY
TRBJ1-3 | TRBV9 | ASRGSGNTIY
TRBJ2-1 | TRBV5-6 | ASSLPGTGGAYEQF
TRBJ2-1 | TRBV20-1 | SASSSDEQF
TRBJ2-5 | TRBV9 | ASSVAQPRTGGQETQY
TRBJ2-7 | TRBV18 | ASSLRTTSSYEQY
TRBJ2-2 | TRBV21-1 | ASSKPGDRYYTGELF
TRBJ2-2 | TRBV6-4 | ASSDQGAGGANTGELF
TRBJ1-1 | TRBV5-6 | AEFGCTEAF
TRBJ1-4 | TRBV27 | ASLGPNEKLF
TRBJ2-2 | TRBV9 | ASSVGAGATSTGELF
TRBJ1-5 | TRBV7-8 | ASSLQEDNQPQH
TRBJ1-6 | TRBV2 | ASSDWVRDNSPLH
TRBJ2-3 | TRBV14 | ASSQHGVSTDTQY
TRBJ1-2 | TRBV21-1 | ASSEGGYGYT
TRBJ1-1 | TRBV27 | ASSRTQGSEAF
TRBJ2-1 | TRBV7-3 | ASSLSHTGNEQF
TRBJ1-1 | TRBV11-2 | ASSLSGGLNTEAF